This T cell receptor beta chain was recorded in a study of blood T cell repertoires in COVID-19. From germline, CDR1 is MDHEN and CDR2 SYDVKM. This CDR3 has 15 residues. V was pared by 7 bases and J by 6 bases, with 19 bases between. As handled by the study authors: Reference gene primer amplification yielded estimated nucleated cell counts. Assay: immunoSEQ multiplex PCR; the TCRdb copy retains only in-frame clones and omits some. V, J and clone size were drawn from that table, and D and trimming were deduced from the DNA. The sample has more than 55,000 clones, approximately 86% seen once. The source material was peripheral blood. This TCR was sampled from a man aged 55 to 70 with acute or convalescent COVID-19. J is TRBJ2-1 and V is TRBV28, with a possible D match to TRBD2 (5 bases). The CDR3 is CASTLEPSRVNEQFF. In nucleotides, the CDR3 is TGTGCCAGCACCCTGGAGCCTAGCCGAGTCAATGAGCAGTTCTTC.